This T cell receptor (beta chain) was sequenced in a study of T-cell reconstitution after alpha-beta-depleted transplantation in children. This clonotype was seen repeatedly, ten times or more. Its antigen is currently unknown. Researchers prepared the TCRbeta library using unique molecular identifiers, the study reports. TCRdb processed the PCR reads anew with MiXCR; each CDR3 protein has one entry. The sample contains about 300,000 distinct CDR3 sequences, about a tenth of which appear only once. Regarding the study as a whole: After transplant, at about two months, alpha-beta T cells were reportedly derived from several hundred expanded graft clones.

This material consisted of PBMCs, taken before TCRalphabeta/CD19-depleted stem cell transplant. The receptor was derived from a boy in the first two years of life with acute myeloid leukemia, due to receive a stem cell transplant.

In nucleotides, the CDR3 is TGTGCCAGCGCGGGACAGGGACGGAACATTCAGTACTTC. It encodes CASAGQGRNIQYF. The rearrangement uses TRBV28 and TRBJ2-4, with 9 nucleotides matching TRBD1. J gave up 7 bases and V 8 bases, and 6 bases lay outside the gene matches. Germline CDR1 and CDR2: MDHEN and SYDVKM. The CDR3 has 13 residues.